The 14 T cell receptor beta chains given below trace back to one sample, sequenced in a study of cytomegalovirus exposure and HLA in healthy donors. PCR amplification relied on 60 Vbeta primers (plus 13 Jbeta primers). Libraries were prepared by immunoSEQ multiplex PCR; TCRdb keeps only in-frame clonotypes and omits some of them. Of about 100,000 clones listed, about four fifths were seen once; the top ten hold roughly 2.7%. The source material was PBMCs. These receptors all come from a man aged 25-45 years in good health and CMV-seropositive.

With regard to this clone: One end of the junction fails to match germline, which may point to a read error. This chain joins TRBV18 and TRBJ2-1; a weak D match, TRBD1 (6 bases). The CDR3 has 13 residues. Germline V gene sequence: CDR1 KGHSH, CDR2 LQKENI. CDR3 sequence reads: CASSSRDLAGVVF. The CDR3, as DNA: TGTGCCAGCTCATCAAGGGACCTAGCAGGGGTGGTCTTC.

The chain combines TRBV2 with TRBJ1-2; the D is unclear. V shed 3 bases and J shed 5 bases, with 13 bases lying between them. There are 14 residues in the CDR3. Germline values: CDR1 SNHLY, CDR2 FYNNEI. CDR3 DNA: TGTGCCAGCAGTGAGAGAGGCACCGTGTATGGCTACACCTTC. As protein: CASSERGTVYGYTF.

The J gene is TRBJ1-1, the V gene TRBV6-1, with D uncertain. Germline lookup yields CDR1 MNHNS and CDR2 SASEGT. The V end lost 2 bases, the J end lost 6 bases, and 13 bases lay between the germline ends. The CDR3 has 14 residues. The CDR3 coding sequence is TGTGCCAGCAGTGAACTTGGGCCCTGGGCTGAAGCTTTCTTT. It is translated as CASSELGPWAEAFF.

The chain uses TRBV19 and TRBJ1-1; possible D gene TRBD1, 6 bases. CDR3 size: 14 residues. The V gene's germline CDR1 is LNHDA and CDR2 SQIVND (reference sequence). Deletions cut 3 bases from V and 6 bases from J, with 14 bases between. CDR3: CASSIHNRVAEAFF. In DNA, the CDR3 is TGTGCCAGTAGTATTCACAACAGGGTCGCTGAAGCTTTCTTT.

The rearrangement uses TRBV5-4 and TRBJ2-5, with 7 bases fitting TRBD1. The J segment lost 2 bases and the V segment lost 4 bases, leaving 2 bases of the junction unmatched. The CDR3 has 13 amino acids. The germline CDR1 and CDR2 sequences are SGHNT and YYREEE (reference sequence). The CDR3 spells CASSTGQQETQYF. As DNA, the CDR3 is TGTGCCAGCAGCACGGGACAGCAAGAGACCCAGTACTTC.

The chain combines TRBV21-1 with TRBJ2-5; the table's D call TRBD1 went unverified against the DNA. TRBV21-1 is an annotated pseudogene. This CDR3 is built from 16 residues. CDR3 residues: CASSKPHRTGKKTQYF. CDR3 in DNA: TGTGCCAGCAGCAAGCCCCATCGGACAGGGAAAAAGACCCAGTACTTC.

J is TRBJ2-5 and V is TRBV10-2; TRBD1 aligns across 7 bases. Germline trimming cut 2 bases from V and 5 bases from J; bases unmatched to any gene: 8. The germline V gene has CDR1 WSHSY and CDR2 SAAADI. The CDR3 length is 15 residues. The CDR3, as DNA: TGCGCCAGCAGTGAGAGGGGGCGGGTTCGGGAGACCCAGTACTTC. Protein product: CASSERGRVRETQYF.

With regard to this clone: Additional DNA sequences in this sample encode the identical CDR3. The chain carries TRBV19 and TRBJ1-5; unclear D gene. Trimming took off 2 bases at V and 0 bases at J, with 8 bases between the two ends. This CDR3 has 15 amino acids. Germline assignment: CDR1 LNHDA and CDR2 SQIVND (reference sequence). The CDR3 nucleotides are TGTGCCAGTAGTATATCGGTTTATAGCAATCAGCCCCAGCATTTT. This encodes CASSISVYSNQPQHF.

The CDR3 protein is CASSRGGTNYNEQFF. The CDR3 DNA follows: TGTGCCAGCAGTAGGGGCGGGACCAACTACAATGAGCAGTTCTTC. V usage is TRBV6-5 and J usage is TRBJ2-1, with D possibly TRBD2 on 6 matching bases. Germline V CDR1 and CDR2: MNHEY, SVGAGI. With 5 bases removed from V and 3 bases from J, the gap between germline ends came to 14 bases. The CDR3 has 15 residues.

The V and J genes are TRBV7-2 and TRBJ2-1; TRBD1 aligns across 8 bases. The germline V gene encodes CDR1 SGHTA and CDR2 FQGNSA. The CDR3 contains 15 residues. The V and J ends lost 3 bases and 0 bases, in that order; junction bases with no gene match: 1. CDR3 region: CASSFTGGSYNEQFF. In DNA, the CDR3 is TGTGCCAGCAGCTTTACAGGGGGCTCCTACAATGAGCAGTTCTTC.

V and J are TRBV6-4 and TRBJ2-5; no definite D call. Trimming removed 2 bases from V and 1 base from J, with 5 bases in between. CDR3 size: 13 residues. The germline CDR1 and CDR2 sequences are MRHNA and SNTAGT. CDR3 protein: CASSDGSQETQYF. The CDR3 nucleotides are TGTGCCAGCAGTGACGGCTCCCAAGAGACCCAGTACTTC.

The chain joins TRBV11-2 to TRBJ2-1; 9 bases match TRBD2. The CDR3 is made up of 16 amino acids. The ends lost 1 base at V and 4 bases at J; junction bases unmatched: 5. CDR1 is SGHAT, CDR2 FQNNGV, per germline. The CDR3 here is CASSLVLRGGYNEQFF. DNA for the CDR3: TGTGCCAGCAGCTTAGTTTTGCGGGGGGGGTACAATGAGCAGTTCTTC.

With respect to this clone: A read error may account for a junction end that differs from germline. The V gene is TRBV9, the J gene TRBJ2-7; 8 bases are shared with TRBD1. Germline CDR1 SGDLS, CDR2 YYNGEE. The CDR3 has 14 residues. The CDR3 is CASSRTGSSNEQYF. The CDR3 bases are TGTGCCAGCAGTCGGACAGGGAGCTCCAACGAGCAGTACTTC.

Details on this clone: This same CDR3 is encoded by further DNA sequences in the sample. J is TRBJ1-1 and V is TRBV29-1; D not certain. V lost 3 bases and J lost 1, with 12 bases in between. The germline CDR1 and CDR2 sequences are SQVTM and ANQGSEA. The CDR3 covers 14 residues. The CDR3 DNA reads as TGCAGCGTTGAGACGGGTTTGGGGAACACTGAAGCTTTCTTT. It is translated as CSVETGLGNTEAFF.